One and the same sample provided the 31 T cell receptor beta chains below, sequenced in a study of cytomegalovirus exposure and HLA in healthy donors (dated by TCRdb to about 2017). The library was made by the immunoSEQ multiplex PCR assay. A mixture of 60 forward primers for TCR Vbeta segments and 13 reverse primers for TCR Jbeta segments was used in the multiplex PCR. TCRdb carries this immuneACCESS record with in-frame sequences only. Its versions omit some clonotypes, under half of them owing to an unresolved V gene in the studies checked, with the rest unexplained. For this sample there are approximately 100,000 clones; about 70% appear just once. The biggest ten clones account for 2.5% to 3.5% of the sample. The sample was PBMCs. These receptors all come from a female donor in good health and CMV-seronegative.

This clone was found a few times. V usage is TRBV5-5 and J usage is TRBJ2-2; 7 bases fit TRBD2. J gave up 4 bases and V 0 bases, and 6 bases lay outside the gene matches. From germline, CDR1 is SGHKS and CDR2 YYEKEE (reference sequence). The CDR3 is 16 amino acids. This CDR3 is CASSLEGGRRTGELFF. As DNA, the CDR3 is TGTGCCAGCAGCTTGGAGGGCGGGAGACGCACCGGGGAGCTGTTTTTT. Drawing the rest from reference TRBV5-5 and TRBJ2-2, the complete variable domain is DAGVTQSPTHLIKTRGQQVTLRCSPISGHKSVSWYQQVLGQGPQFIFQYYEKEERGRGNFPDRFSARQFPNYSSELNVNALLLGDSALYLCASSLEGGRRTGELFFGEGSRLTVL.

This chain connects TRBV30 to TRBJ1-4; tentatively, D is TRBD1 (6 bases). The CDR3 covers 12 residues. Germline values: CDR1 GTSNPN, CDR2 SVGIG (reference sequence). Trimming removed 5 bases at V and 6 bases at J, with 10 bases between. CDR3 loop: CAWGQLDEKLFF. The CDR3 region has the DNA TGTGCCTGGGGACAGTTAGATGAAAAACTGTTTTTT.

This clone was picked up one time. The V and J genes are TRBV7-3 and TRBJ2-2; D might be TRBD1 (5 bases). V was cut by 5 bases and J by 5 bases, with 12 bases left in between. This CDR3 has 14 residues. Per germline, CDR1 SGHTA and CDR2 FQGTGA. CDR3 sequence (DNA): TGTGCCAGCAGCCTGGGGCCTGGGACCGGGGAGCTGTTTTTT. Amino acids: CASSLGPGTGELFF.

The rearrangement uses TRBV9 and TRBJ2-5; D is perhaps TRBD1 (6 bases). The CDR3 spans 13 residues. V gave up 7 bases and J gave up 5 bases, with 15 bases separating them. Germline values: CDR1 SGDLS, CDR2 YYNGEE. The CDR3 DNA reads as TGTGCCAGCTCACCTGGGGGCCTCGAGACCCAGTACTTC. Residues: CASSPGGLETQYF. The full variable domain, rest sourced from reference TRBV9 and TRBJ2-5, is DSGVTQTPKHLITATGQRVTLRCSPRSGDLSVYWYQQSLDQGLQFLIQYYNGEERAKGNILERFSAQQFPDLHSELNLSSLELGDSALYFCASSPGGLETQYFGPGTRLLVL.

The chain carries TRBV11-3 and TRBJ2-2, with D unclear. The CDR3 spans 14 residues. Trimming shortened V by 5 bases and J by 2 bases, and 9 bases separated the two germline ends. The V gene's germline CDR1 is SGHNT and CDR2 YENEEA. CDR3 sequence (DNA): TGTGCCAGCAGCCCTCGACAAAACACCGGGGAGCTGTTTTTT. As protein: CASSPRQNTGELFF.

A few counts support this clone. V usage is TRBV19 and J usage is TRBJ2-4, with D tentatively TRBD1 (6 bases). The germline gives CDR1 LNHDA, CDR2 SQIVND (reference sequence). The CDR3 covers 16 residues. V shed 3 bases and J shed 1 base, with 13 bases lying between them. The CDR3 reads CASSMLLTGAKNIQYF. The CDR3 DNA follows: TGTGCCAGTAGTATGTTGCTTACAGGGGCCAAAAACATTCAGTACTTC.

With respect to this clone: Other DNA variants within this sample encode the same CDR3. The DNA of the CDR3 is TGTGCCAGCAGCGTAGCACTCTGGAGTACCAGCTCCTACAATGAGCAGTTCTTC. It yields the protein CASSVALWSTSSYNEQFF. The rearrangement links TRBV9 to TRBJ2-1; D is unclear. The CDR3 contains 18 residues. The V and J ends lost 0 bases and 0 bases respectively, with 16 bases between them. Germline values: CDR1 SGDLS, CDR2 YYNGEE.

The chain couples TRBV28 to TRBJ2-5, with D perhaps TRBD2 (6 bases). The CDR3 covers 16 residues. Trimming took 7 bases from V and 4 from J, leaving 22 bases between them. Per the germline V gene, CDR1 is MDHEN and CDR2 is SYDVKM. The CDR3 protein is CASTGGMIGLGETQYF. DNA of the CDR3: TGTGCCAGCACTGGCGGGATGATAGGCCTGGGAGAGACCCAGTACTTC.

The chain carries TRBV7-2 and TRBJ1-2; TRBD1 agrees at 9 bases. Per germline, CDR1 SGHTA and CDR2 FQGNSA. This CDR3 has 16 amino acids. With V trimmed by 4 bases and J by 2 bases, 8 bases remained unmatched. CDR3 in DNA: TGTGCCAGCAGCTCCTCCGGGACAGGGCTAAACTATGGCTACACCTTC. This gives the protein CASSSSGTGLNYGYTF.

The CDR3 DNA reads as TGTGCCAGCTCACCACCAGGACAGGGTGTTAATGAGCAGTTCTTC. This codes for CASSPPGQGVNEQFF. The chain is built from TRBV18 and TRBJ2-1, with 8 bases fitting TRBD1. The CDR3 totals 15 residues. With 0 bases clipped from V and 7 bases from J, the junction kept 5 bases outside the gene matches. CDR1 is KGHSH and CDR2 is LQKENI in the germline V gene.

The CDR3 DNA reads TGTGCCAGCAGCCCCCTGGGGACAGTAAATCAGCCCCAGCATTTT. Its translation is CASSPLGTVNQPQHF. The J gene is TRBJ1-5, the V gene TRBV7-2, with 7 bases matching TRBD1. J lost 4 bases, V lost 5 bases, and 8 bases had no gene match. CDR1 SGHTA and CDR2 FQGNSA come from the germline V gene. The CDR3 is made up of 15 amino acids. Complete variable domain (other parts from reference TRBV7-2 and TRBJ1-5): GAGVSQSPSNKVTEKGKDVELRCDPISGHTALYWYRQSLGQGLEFLIYFQGNSAPDKSGLPSDRFSAERTGGSVSTLTIQRTQQEDSAVYLCASSPLGTVNQPQHFGDGTRLSIL.

This chain links TRBV27 with TRBJ2-1; the match to TRBD2 covers 11 bases. CDR1 is MNHEY, CDR2 SMNVEV, per germline (reference sequence). The CDR3 runs 17 residues. V trimming: 3 bases; J trimming: 4 bases; junction bases outside the gene matches: 8. CDR3 in DNA: TGTGCCAGCAGTTTCCTAACTAGCGGGAGATTATACAATGAGCAGTTCTTC. Translated, it gives CASSFLTSGRLYNEQFF.

The chain has TRBV11-2 and TRBJ2-1, with D tentatively TRBD1 (5 bases). From germline, CDR1 is SGHAT and CDR2 FQNNGV. The CDR3 covers 14 residues. Trimming took off 1 base at V and 4 bases at J, with 8 bases between the two ends. The CDR3 reads CASSLARDYNEQFF. CDR3 nucleotide sequence: TGTGCCAGCAGCTTAGCCAGGGATTACAATGAGCAGTTCTTC.

This rearrangement joins TRBV27 to TRBJ1-1, with 10 bases lining up with TRBD1. CDR3 length equals 14 residues. After removal of 6 bases from V and 6 bases from J, the junction contained 7 bases not matched to a gene. CDR1 is MNHEY and CDR2 is SMNVEV in the germline V gene (reference sequence). The CDR3 loop is CASSPRDRGAEAFF. The CDR3 DNA reads as TGTGCCAGCAGCCCTCGGGACAGGGGAGCTGAAGCTTTCTTT.

In DNA, the CDR3 is TGTGCCAGCAGTCTGCGGGAGGGCTACGAGCAGTACTTC. Protein product: CASSLREGYEQYF. J is TRBJ2-7 and V is TRBV27, with 9 positions matching TRBD2. CDR1 is MNHEY, CDR2 SMNVEV, per germline (reference sequence). This CDR3 region has 13 residues. Losses at the gene ends were 5 bases for V and 3 bases for J; bases not matched to a gene: 2.

This sequence joins TRBV4-2 and TRBJ2-7; the D gene is possibly TRBD2 (6 bases). This CDR3 has 17 residues. Germline V lookup: CDR1 LGHNA, CDR2 YNFKEQ. With 0 bases removed from V and 6 bases from J, the gap between germline ends came to 21 bases. In DNA form, the CDR3 reads TGTGCCAGCAGCCAAGATCTAGCCTCTCGCCAGGAGGGCGAGCAGTACTTC. Translation: CASSQDLASRQEGEQYF.

The DNA of the CDR3 is TGCGCCAGCAGCTTGGCCGGGGGGACAGGGAACACTGAAGCTTTCTTT. It codes for CASSLAGGTGNTEAFF. This chain uses TRBV5-1 with TRBJ1-1, with TRBD1 matching over 8 bases. V trimming: 0 bases; J trimming: 1 base; junction bases outside the gene matches: 5. CDR1 is SGHRS, CDR2 YFSETQ, per germline. CDR3 length: 16 amino acids.

This clone was detected only a few times. The V gene is TRBV9, the J gene TRBJ2-6, with 7 bases lining up with TRBD1. Germline loops: CDR1 SGDLS, CDR2 YYNGEE. Trimming took 3 bases from V and 4 from J; bases not matched to a gene: 7. This CDR3 spans 16 amino acids. CDR3 coding DNA: TGTGCCAGCAGCGCCCCAACAGGGGTCGGGGCCAACGTCCTGACTTTC. Protein: CASSAPTGVGANVLTF.

The chain carries TRBV2 and TRBJ2-7; TRBD2 is a possible D gene (6 bases). Per the germline V gene, CDR1 is SNHLY and CDR2 is FYNNEI. The CDR3 totals 14 residues. With 3 bases removed from V and 4 bases from J, the gap between germline ends came to 13 bases. CDR3 nucleotide sequence: TGTGCCAGCAGTGACGCGGGATACGCGTACGAGCAGTACTTC. Amino acids: CASSDAGYAYEQYF.

The V gene is TRBV5-8, the J gene TRBJ2-3; D perhaps matches TRBD2 (6 bases). CDR1 is SGHTS, CDR2 YDEGEE, per germline. CDR3 length: 17 residues. The V end was cut by 3 bases, the J end by 3 bases, with 20 bases between. In DNA, the CDR3 is TGTGCCAGCAGCTCAATTACTAGCTTGGGGCTTACAGATACGCAGTATTTT. Amino acid sequence: CASSSITSLGLTDTQYF.

The chain is built from TRBV21-1 and TRBJ1-4; no check of the table's D call, TRBD1, against the DNA was made. TRBV21-1 is recorded as a pseudogene. This CDR3 has 18 amino acids. CDR3 coding DNA: TGTGCCAGCAGCAGCGACAGGGCCCCCTTCTCAACTAATGAAAAACTGTTTTTT. Translated, it gives CASSSDRAPFSTNEKLFF.

The chain links TRBV19 to TRBJ2-6, with 12 nucleotides matching TRBD2. The CDR3 runs 19 residues. CDR1 and CDR2 (germline): LNHDA, SQIVND (reference sequence). After removal of 7 bases from V and 1 base from J, the junction contained 11 bases not matched to a gene. The CDR3 loop reads CASTKPQLAGGSGANVLTF. The CDR3 region has the DNA TGTGCCAGTACTAAGCCCCAGCTAGCGGGAGGGTCTGGGGCCAACGTCCTGACTTTC.

J is TRBJ2-3 and V is TRBV5-1; TRBD2 matches 10 bases. V dropped 0 bases and J dropped 6; count of bases not matched to a gene: 10. There are 17 residues in the CDR3. Germline lookup yields CDR1 SGHRS and CDR2 YFSETQ. The CDR3 loop is CASSLAGSGRPQDTQYF. The CDR3 coding sequence is TGCGCCAGCAGCTTGGCCGGTAGCGGGAGGCCTCAGGATACGCAGTATTTT.

The chain couples TRBV11-3 to TRBJ2-2, with TRBD2 as a possible D gene (6 bases). Trimming pared 6 bases from V and 0 bases from J, leaving 11 bases between. CDR3 length: 15 residues. CDR1 and CDR2 from the germline V gene are SGHNT and YENEEA. For the CDR3, the DNA is TGTGCCAGCAGTGGAAGGACTACGAACACCGGGGAGCTGTTTTTT. Its protein is CASSGRTTNTGELFF.

The sample holds one count of this clone. The chain uses TRBV27 and TRBJ2-1; a possible D gene is TRBD2 (7 bases). CDR3 length: 16 residues. Germline V gene lookup returns CDR1 MNHEY and CDR2 SMNVEV (reference sequence). V lost 4 bases, J lost 6 bases, and 19 bases lay in between. The CDR3 sequence: CASSSLGAGVFNEQFF. In DNA form, the CDR3 reads TGTGCCAGCAGTTCCTTGGGGGCGGGAGTCTTCAATGAGCAGTTCTTC.

The gene calls are TRBV2 and TRBJ2-7, with D possibly TRBD2 on 5 matching bases. The CDR3 sequence is 15 residues long. CDR1 and CDR2 (germline): SNHLY, FYNNEI. V shed 3 bases and J shed 3 bases, with 15 bases lying between them. CDR3 in DNA: TGTGCCAGCAGTGATCGTAGGTCCGGAGGCTACGAGCAGTACTTC. Amino acid sequence: CASSDRRSGGYEQYF.

CDR3 sequence (DNA): TGTGCCAGCAGCTATTATAGCGGGAGGGAAGAGACCCAGTACTTC. Protein sequence: CASSYYSGREETQYF. The chain carries TRBV7-9 and TRBJ2-5, with 11 nucleotides matching TRBD2. Germline CDR1 SEHNR, CDR2 FQNEAQ (reference sequence). The CDR3 extends over 15 amino acids. The junction had 4 bases not matched to a gene; V was cut back by 4 bases and J by 3 bases.

The chain links TRBV10-3 to TRBJ1-1; no definite D call. Trimming removed 3 bases at V and 1 base at J, with 18 bases between. Looked up from germline, CDR1 is ENHRY and CDR2 is SYGVKD. This CDR3 spans 17 amino acids. In nucleotides, the CDR3 is TGTGCCATCAGTGACCCGGGTCTTAAGCATGGGAACACTGAAGCTTTCTTT. Encoded protein: CAISDPGLKHGNTEAFF.

V is TRBV4-1 and J is TRBJ2-7; D may be TRBD1 (6 bases). V lost 4 bases, J lost 5 bases, and 18 bases lay in between. CDR3 length: 15 residues. The germline V gene encodes CDR1 MGHRA and CDR2 YSYEKL. CDR3 DNA sequence: TGCGCCAGCAGCCGCCAGGGGTCCCAAAGCAACGAGCAGTACTTC. It specifies CASSRQGSQSNEQYF.

This clone came up once. V is TRBV5-1 and J is TRBJ1-1; D unresolved. Germline V CDR1 and CDR2: SGHRS, YFSETQ. V was cut by 2 bases and J by 1 base, with 6 bases left in between. This CDR3 region has 13 residues. The CDR3 coding sequence is TGCGCCAGCAGCTTCACACAGAACACTGAAGCTTTCTTT. Translation gives CASSFTQNTEAFF.

This clone was recorded once. V usage is TRBV1 and J usage is TRBJ2-3; the table's D call, TRBD2, was not checked against the DNA. TRBV1 is reported as a pseudogene. The CDR3 is made up of 16 amino acids. CDR3 residues: CTSSLTPLMSTDTQYF. The CDR3 coding sequence is TGCACCAGCTCCCTAACTCCCCTAATGAGCACAGATACGCAGTATTTT.